This passage covers 32 T cell receptor beta chains from one sample sequenced in a study of T-cell memory formation after mild COVID-19. TCRdb reanalysed the 5' RACE reads using MiXCR and keeps one entry per CDR3 protein. This sample has 580,000 or so distinct CDR3 sequences, with 15% to 20% found just once. The sample was PBMCs or a T cell subset sorted from them (not recorded which). These receptor sequences come from an adult woman who had mild COVID-19 (a few samples of this study predate the infection). Cell type and time point are not known.

In this sample, this clonotype turned up many times. V is TRBV5-4 and J is TRBJ2-1; D remains ambiguous. This CDR3 region has 15 residues. CDR1 SGHNT and CDR2 YYREEE come from the germline V gene (reference sequence). V shed 0 bases and J shed 0 bases, with 7 bases lying between them. The CDR3 sequence is CASSLGHPSYNEQFF. In DNA form, the CDR3 reads TGTGCCAGCAGCTTGGGTCACCCCTCCTACAATGAGCAGTTCTTC.

The gene calls are TRBV28 and TRBJ2-7; possibly TRBD1 for D (6 bases). The V end lost 6 bases, the J end lost 1 base, and 16 bases lay between the germline ends. The CDR3 has 15 amino acids. From germline, CDR1 is MDHEN and CDR2 SYDVKM. The CDR3 loop is CASSPDRWFSYEQYF. The CDR3 nucleotides are TGTGCCAGCAGCCCGGACAGATGGTTTTCCTACGAGCAGTACTTC.

The sample holds many counts of this clonotype. V usage is TRBV20-1 and J usage is TRBJ2-5; D is perhaps TRBD2 (6 bases). This CDR3 region has 14 residues. The V end was cut by 0 bases, the J end by 2 bases, with 10 bases between. Germline V gives CDR1 DFQATT, CDR2 SNEGSKA (reference sequence). Here the CDR3 reads CSARDGTPQETQYF. The CDR3 DNA follows: TGCAGTGCTAGAGACGGGACTCCTCAAGAGACCCAGTACTTC.

The J gene is TRBJ2-2, the V gene TRBV5-4; D gene uncertain. Germline V gene data show CDR1 as SGHNT and CDR2 as YYREEE (reference sequence). This CDR3 region has 15 residues. V lost 7 bases to trimming and J lost 4 bases, with 17 bases between them. CDR3 bases: TGTGCCAGCCAACCGGACGGCGGCGGCACCGGGGAGCTGTTTTTT. Protein sequence: CASQPDGGGTGELFF.

The chain links TRBV30 to TRBJ1-2; the D is unclear. The V gene's germline CDR1 is GTSNPN and CDR2 SVGIG (reference sequence). This CDR3 has 14 residues. Trimming left V 3 bases short and J 2 bases short, with 13 bases between. The CDR3 reads CAWSVYGPNYGYTF. The CDR3 nucleotides read TGTGCCTGGAGCGTATACGGTCCCAACTATGGCTACACCTTC.

This clonotype was seen more than once but under ten times. This chain uses TRBV20-1 with TRBJ2-1, with 9 bases fitting TRBD2. CDR1 is DFQATT, CDR2 SNEGSKA, per germline (reference sequence). CDR3 length equals 13 residues. V lost 7 bases to trimming and J lost 6 bases; unmatched junction nucleotides: 7. The chain's CDR3 is CSGLAGGGNEQFF. The CDR3 DNA sequence: TGCAGTGGCCTGGCGGGAGGGGGCAATGAGCAGTTCTTC.

V is TRBV10-3 and J is TRBJ2-1, with D unresolved. Germline-derived CDR1 and CDR2 are ENHRY and SYGVKD. Trimming removed 4 bases from V and 6 bases from J, with 13 bases in between. The CDR3 has 14 residues. The CDR3: CAISVGQHFNEQFF. Here the CDR3 DNA reads TGTGCCATCAGTGTAGGTCAACATTTCAATGAGCAGTTCTTC.

This clonotype was recorded a few times. J is TRBJ1-6 and V is TRBV30; possibly TRBD1 for D (5 bases). Germline lookup yields CDR1 GTSNPN and CDR2 SVGIG (reference sequence). The CDR3 spans 14 residues. V lost 1 base and J lost 7, with 11 bases in between. The CDR3 DNA is TGTGCCTGGAGTGAAACAGGAGCCAATTCACCCCTCCACTTT. Translation gives CAWSETGANSPLHF.

This clonotype has a handful of counts. The gene calls are TRBV5-1 and TRBJ2-6; unclear D gene. From germline, CDR1 is SGHRS and CDR2 YFSETQ. V dropped 0 bases and J dropped 4 bases, with 8 bases sitting between them. This CDR3 spans 15 amino acids. The CDR3 sequence is CASSLALGGANVLTF. The CDR3 region has the DNA TGCGCCAGCAGCTTGGCCTTGGGGGGGGCCAACGTCCTGACTTTC.

This clonotype was seen only a few times. The chain combines TRBV7-3 with TRBJ2-1, with 10 bases fitting TRBD1. Trimming cost V 8 bases and J 9 bases; bases outside gene matches: 10. CDR1 SGHTA and CDR2 FQGTGA come from the germline V gene. This CDR3 has 14 amino acids. The CDR3 protein is CASGRTGGLGEQFF. The DNA of the CDR3 is TGTGCCAGCGGTAGGACAGGGGGTCTGGGTGAGCAGTTCTTC.

The rearrangement joins TRBV5-5 to TRBJ2-7; maybe TRBD1 (6 bases). CDR3 length equals 13 residues. V lost 4 bases and J 12 bases, leaving 20 bases between the germline ends. In germline, CDR1 is SGHKS, CDR2 YYEKEE (reference sequence). CDR3 protein: CASSTGDTVLSYF. The CDR3 DNA reads TGTGCCAGCAGCACCGGGGACACCGTGTTGTCGTACTTC.

This clonotype has a count of ten or more. The chain is built from TRBV12-3 or TRBV12-4 and TRBJ1-5; D ambiguous. V lost 2 bases and J 6 bases, leaving 5 bases between the germline ends. The CDR3 has 12 amino acids. CDR3 in DNA: TGTGCCAGCAGTTTATCGGGTCAGCCCCAGCATTTT. It codes for CASSLSGQPQHF.

The V call is TRBV5-1, the J call TRBJ2-7; weak D call: TRBD1 (5 bases). The V and J ends lost 2 bases and 4 bases respectively, with 13 bases between them. Per the germline V gene, CDR1 is SGHRS and CDR2 is YFSETQ. The CDR3 runs to 14 residues. Written as DNA, the CDR3 is TGCGCCAGCAGCTTACCTTCTCAGGGATACGAGCAGTACTTC. Residues: CASSLPSQGYEQYF. The full variable domain, in which reference TRBV5-1 and TRBJ2-7 provide the parts outside the CDR3, is KAGVTQTPRYLIKTRGQQVTLSCSPISGHRSVSWYQQTPGQGLQFLFEYFSETQRNKGNFPGRFSGRQFSNSRSEMNVSTLELGDSALYLCASSLPSQGYEQYFGPGTRLTVT.

This clonotype was recorded a few times. The chain employs TRBV10-3 and TRBJ2-1, with TRBD2 identical over 7 bases. CDR3 size: 16 residues. Germline-derived CDR1 and CDR2 are ENHRY and SYGVKD. V shed 3 bases and J 6 bases; nucleotides not matched to a gene: 11. This CDR3 reads CAISELGGRAGNEQFF. CDR3 DNA sequence: TGTGCCATCAGTGAATTAGGAGGGAGGGCCGGCAATGAGCAGTTCTTC.

This clonotype was picked up a small number of times. V is TRBV6-6 and J is TRBJ2-5; 11 nucleotides line up with TRBD1. The CDR3 spans 17 residues. The V gene's germline CDR1 is MNHNY and CDR2 SVGAGI (reference sequence). After removal of 5 bases from V and 4 bases from J, the junction contained 12 bases not matched to a gene. The CDR3 DNA reads TGTGCCAGCAGTCGCAGCCATGGACAGGGGGCTTCAGAGACCCAGTACTTC. Translation: CASSRSHGQGASETQYF.

The J gene is TRBJ2-1, the V gene TRBV7-2; D gene uncertain. Per germline, CDR1 SGHTA and CDR2 FQGNSA. Between the trimmed V and J ends, which lost 4 bases and 10 bases, there was a span of 14 bases. The CDR3 covers 13 residues. In DNA form, the CDR3 reads TGTGCCAGCAGCTCCCAGACCCGCCGAGAGCAGTTCTTC. Encoded protein: CASSSQTRREQFF.

This rearrangement joins TRBV27 to TRBJ1-6; tentatively, D is TRBD1 (6 bases). Trimming stripped 4 bases from V and 7 bases from J, with 14 bases between. The CDR3 spans 15 residues. Germline values: CDR1 MNHEY, CDR2 SMNVEV (reference sequence). CDR3 in DNA: TGTGCCAGCAGTTCATCAGGACAGACAAATTCACCCCTCCACTTT. The encoded protein is CASSSSGQTNSPLHF.

The V and J genes are TRBV7-2 and TRBJ1-4, with 8 bases aligning to TRBD1. V shed 4 bases, J shed 8 bases, and the junction held 6 bases outside the gene matches. From germline, CDR1 is SGHTA and CDR2 FQGNSA. The CDR3 has 14 amino acids. CDR3 DNA: TGTGCCAGCAGCTCAGGGGGCTTAAGAGAAAAACTGTTTTTT. Its translation: CASSSGGLREKLFF.

V is TRBV3-1 and J is TRBJ1-1, with 9 bases that match TRBD1. This CDR3 comprises 15 residues. V dropped 2 bases and J dropped 3; count of bases not matched to a gene: 4. Germline lookup yields CDR1 LGHDT and CDR2 YNNKEL (reference sequence). The CDR3 nucleotides are TGTGCCAGCAGCCAAAGGGACAGGGCCCACACTGAAGCTTTCTTT. The encoded protein is CASSQRDRAHTEAFF.

This clonotype was counted only a few times. The V and J genes are TRBV24-1 and TRBJ1-2; D remains unclear. The CDR3 length is 15 residues. Germline-derived CDR1 and CDR2 are KGHDR and SFDVKD. Trimming took 3 bases from V and 4 from J, leaving 14 bases between them. The CDR3 DNA reads TGTGCCACCAGTGATGCCCGACCCGGCGGCTATGGCTACACCTTC. Its protein product is CATSDARPGGYGYTF.

The chain has TRBV6-6 and TRBJ2-6; D is undetermined. CDR1 is MNHNY, CDR2 SVGAGI, per germline (reference sequence). The CDR3 is made up of 15 amino acids. The ends were cut back, 9 bases at V and 0 bases at J, with 12 bases in the middle. In nucleotides, the CDR3 is TGTGCCAGTCACGGCTCTCCCTCTGGGGCCAACGTCCTGACTTTC. This gives the protein CASHGSPSGANVLTF.

This clonotype was counted at least ten times. This chain connects TRBV6-5 to TRBJ2-3; maybe TRBD2 (7 bases). Germline V lookup: CDR1 MNHEY, CDR2 SVGAGI. V was pared by 2 bases and J by 7 bases, with 13 bases between. The CDR3 is 14 amino acids. The CDR3 spells CASSYTGGSNTQYF. CDR3 DNA: TGTGCCAGCAGTTACACGGGGGGCTCGAATACGCAGTATTTT.

This clonotype was recorded many times. The chain couples TRBV12-3 or TRBV12-4 to TRBJ1-1; D gene uncertain. This CDR3 spans 12 amino acids. Trimming removed 6 bases at V and 11 bases at J, with 16 bases between. The CDR3 DNA follows: TGTGCCAGCAGCCCTGGGAGGCCGGAGGCTTTCTTT. It codes for CASSPGRPEAFF.

This clonotype was counted a few times. The V call is TRBV7-2, the J call TRBJ2-7; TRBD2 aligns across 16 bases. V shed 4 bases, J shed 3 bases, and the junction held 6 bases outside the gene matches. Germline V gene data show CDR1 as SGHTA and CDR2 as FQGNSA. The CDR3 contains 17 residues. Written as DNA, the CDR3 is TGTGCCAGCAGCTCCCCGGGACTAGCGGGAGGGCGCTACGAGCAGTACTTC. Translated: CASSSPGLAGGRYEQYF.

This chain links TRBV3-1 with TRBJ2-7; D may match TRBD1 or TRBD2 (7 bases each). With 1 base removed from V and 3 bases from J, the gap between germline ends came to 16 bases. The CDR3 consists of 16 residues. Germline CDR1 is LGHDT and CDR2 is YNNKEL (reference sequence). CDR3 bases: TGTGCCAGCAGCCAAGTTGGGAGGGGGCTCGGCTACGAGCAGTACTTC. Protein product: CASSQVGRGLGYEQYF.

J is TRBJ1-2 and V is TRBV24-1; the D is unclear. Germline V gene sequence: CDR1 KGHDR, CDR2 SFDVKD. Trimming removed 1 base at V and 8 bases at J, with 7 bases between. This CDR3 spans 12 amino acids. CDR3 sequence: CATSDFPGGYTF. The CDR3 DNA reads TGTGCCACCAGTGATTTCCCGGGGGGCTACACCTTC.

The chain employs TRBV6-2 or TRBV6-3 and TRBJ2-7; D is ambiguous. CDR3 size: 16 residues. Germline CDR1 and CDR2: MNHEY and SVGEGT. V lost 2 bases, J lost 3 bases, and 17 bases lay in between. In DNA, the CDR3 is TGTGCCAGCAGTTACACGACGACGGAATGGGACTACGAGCAGTACTTC. Protein product: CASSYTTTEWDYEQYF.

V usage is TRBV5-1 and J usage is TRBJ2-4; a weak D match, TRBD1 (6 bases). The CDR3 loop spans 14 amino acids. Germline CDR1 and CDR2: SGHRS and YFSETQ. Trimming pared 4 bases from V and 6 bases from J, leaving 14 bases between. This CDR3 reads CASSPPDSGNIQYF. The CDR3 nucleotides read TGCGCCAGCAGCCCTCCGGACAGCGGAAACATTCAGTACTTC.

The rearrangement joins TRBV4-1 to TRBJ2-3; no clear D. Trimming took 5 bases from V and 11 from J, leaving 23 bases between them. Germline assignment: CDR1 MGHRA and CDR2 YSYEKL. The CDR3 contains 15 residues. CDR3 loop: CASSYSGVGSEKQYF. The CDR3 region has the DNA TGCGCCAGCAGCTATTCGGGCGTTGGGTCTGAGAAGCAGTATTTT.

The genes are TRBV12-3 or TRBV12-4 and TRBJ2-7; no firm D call. CDR3 length: 16 residues. The ends were cut back, 8 bases at V and 7 bases at J, with 27 bases in the middle. The DNA for the CDR3 is TGTGCCAGCGGCACTCCCCATCTAAAGCCTACGAGTGAGCAGTACTTC. Translated: CASGTPHLKPTSEQYF.

The chain carries TRBV19 and TRBJ2-3, with D possibly matching TRBD1 (5 bases). Germline values: CDR1 LNHDA, CDR2 SQIVND (reference sequence). The CDR3 spans 14 residues. V was pared by 3 bases and J by 6 bases, with 13 bases between. CDR3 residues: CASSMNQGSDTQYF. The DNA for the CDR3 is TGTGCCAGTAGTATGAACCAGGGTTCGGATACGCAGTATTTT.

This chain connects TRBV4-1 to TRBJ1-5; D gene unclear. V was trimmed by 0 bases and J by 7 bases, leaving 7 bases between them. The CDR3 covers 13 residues. Germline assignment: CDR1 MGHRA and CDR2 YSYEKL. The CDR3 loop is CASSQELRQPQHF. Here the CDR3 DNA reads TGCGCCAGCAGCCAAGAATTGAGACAGCCCCAGCATTTT.